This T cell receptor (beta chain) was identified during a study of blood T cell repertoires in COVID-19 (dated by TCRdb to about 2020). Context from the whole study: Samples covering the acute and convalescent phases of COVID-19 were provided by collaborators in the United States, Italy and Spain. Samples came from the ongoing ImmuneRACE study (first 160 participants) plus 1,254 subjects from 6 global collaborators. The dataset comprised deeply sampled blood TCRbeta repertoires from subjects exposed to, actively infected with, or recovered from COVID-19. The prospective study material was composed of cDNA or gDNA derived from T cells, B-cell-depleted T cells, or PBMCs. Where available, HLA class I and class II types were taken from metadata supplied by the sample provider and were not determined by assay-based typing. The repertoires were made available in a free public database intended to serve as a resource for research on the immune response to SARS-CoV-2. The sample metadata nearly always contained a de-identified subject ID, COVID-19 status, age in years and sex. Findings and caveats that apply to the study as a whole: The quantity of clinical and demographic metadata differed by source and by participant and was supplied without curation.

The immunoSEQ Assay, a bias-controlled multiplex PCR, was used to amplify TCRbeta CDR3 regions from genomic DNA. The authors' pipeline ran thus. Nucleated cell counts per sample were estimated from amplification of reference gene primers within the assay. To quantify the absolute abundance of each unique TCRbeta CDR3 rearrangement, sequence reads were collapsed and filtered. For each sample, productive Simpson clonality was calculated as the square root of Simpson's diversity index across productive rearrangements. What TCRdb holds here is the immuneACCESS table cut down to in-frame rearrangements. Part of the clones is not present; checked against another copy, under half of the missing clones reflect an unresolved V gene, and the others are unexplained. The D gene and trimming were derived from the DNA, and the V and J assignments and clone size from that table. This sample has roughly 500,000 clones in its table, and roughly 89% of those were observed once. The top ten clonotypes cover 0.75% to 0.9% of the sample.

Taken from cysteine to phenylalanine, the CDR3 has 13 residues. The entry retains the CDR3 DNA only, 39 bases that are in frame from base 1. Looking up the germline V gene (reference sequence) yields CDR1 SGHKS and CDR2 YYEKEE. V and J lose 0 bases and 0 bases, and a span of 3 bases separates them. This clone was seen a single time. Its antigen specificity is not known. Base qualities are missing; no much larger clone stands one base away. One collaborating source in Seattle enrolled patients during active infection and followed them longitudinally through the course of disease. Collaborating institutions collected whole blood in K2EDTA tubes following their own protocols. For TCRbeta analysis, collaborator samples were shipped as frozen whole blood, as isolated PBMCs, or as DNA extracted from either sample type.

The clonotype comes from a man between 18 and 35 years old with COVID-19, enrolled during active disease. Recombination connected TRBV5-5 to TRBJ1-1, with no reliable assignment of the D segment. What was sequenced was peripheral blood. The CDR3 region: CASSLVMNTEAFF. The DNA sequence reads TGTGCCAGCAGCTTGGTTATGAACACTGAAGCTTTCTTT.